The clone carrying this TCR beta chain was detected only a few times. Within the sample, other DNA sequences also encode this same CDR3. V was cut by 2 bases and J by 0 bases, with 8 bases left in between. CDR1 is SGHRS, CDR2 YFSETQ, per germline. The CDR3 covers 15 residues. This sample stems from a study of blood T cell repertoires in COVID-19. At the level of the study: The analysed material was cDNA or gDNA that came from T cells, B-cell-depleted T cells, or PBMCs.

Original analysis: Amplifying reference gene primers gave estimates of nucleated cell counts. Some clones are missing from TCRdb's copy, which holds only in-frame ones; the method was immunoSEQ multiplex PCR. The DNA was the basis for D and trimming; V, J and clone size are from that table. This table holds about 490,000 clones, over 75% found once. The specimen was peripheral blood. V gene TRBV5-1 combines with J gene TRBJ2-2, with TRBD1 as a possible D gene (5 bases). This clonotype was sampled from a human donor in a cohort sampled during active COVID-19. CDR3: CASSFDSANTGELFF. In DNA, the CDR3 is TGCGCCAGCAGCTTTGACAGCGCGAACACCGGGGAGCTGTTTTTT.